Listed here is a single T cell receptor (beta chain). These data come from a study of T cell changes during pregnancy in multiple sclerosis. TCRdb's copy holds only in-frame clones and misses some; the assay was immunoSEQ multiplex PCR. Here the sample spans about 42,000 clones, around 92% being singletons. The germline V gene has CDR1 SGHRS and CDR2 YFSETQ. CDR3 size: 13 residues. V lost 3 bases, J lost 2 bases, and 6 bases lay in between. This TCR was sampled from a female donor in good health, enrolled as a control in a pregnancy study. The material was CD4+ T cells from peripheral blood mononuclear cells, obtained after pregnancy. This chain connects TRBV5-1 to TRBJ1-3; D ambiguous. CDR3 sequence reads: CASSSDTGNTIYF. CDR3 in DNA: TGCGCCAGCAGCTCCGACACTGGAAACACCATATATTTT.